The 11 T cell receptor beta chains listed next were all sequenced from one sample in a study of OX40 agonist ivuxolimab in advanced cancers. The method behind the library was the immunoSEQ multiplex PCR assay. This immuneACCESS table, as held by TCRdb, lists in-frame sequences with V and J called but not all clones. Of the missing ones, under half trace to an unresolved V gene in checked studies; the others have no known cause. The sample table records some 90,000 clones; about 93% of these occur just once. 0.7% to 1% of the sample rests with the top ten. The specimen comprised CD4+ or CD8+ T cells sorted from blood, sampled in a trial of the OX40 agonist ivuxolimab. Every receptor here comes from an adult with an advanced solid tumor such as melanoma, head and neck, liver or kidney cancer.

This clone has only one observation. The chain couples TRBV7-9 to TRBJ1-1; tentatively, D is TRBD1 (6 bases). CDR3 size: 13 residues. Per germline, CDR1 SEHNR and CDR2 FQNEAQ (reference sequence). The germline V and J ends were trimmed by 3 bases and 3 bases, with 8 bases remaining between them. CDR3: CASSFKGDTEAFF. Here the CDR3 DNA reads TGTGCCAGCAGCTTTAAGGGGGACACTGAAGCTTTCTTT.

The V call is TRBV19, the J call TRBJ1-3; 8 bases fit TRBD1. The CDR3 has 14 amino acids. The V segment lost 10 bases and the J segment 0 bases; nucleotides outside the gene matches: 5. Germline loops: CDR1 LNHDA, CDR2 SQIVND (reference sequence). CDR3 nucleotide sequence: TGTGCCACCGACAGGGGCTACTCTGGAAACACCATATATTTT. Translation: CATDRGYSGNTIYF.

In nucleotides, the CDR3 is TGTGCCAGCAGCCATAACCCGGGACAGGGATTTAACACCATATATTTT. Protein product: CASSHNPGQGFNTIYF. The chain couples TRBV4-2 to TRBJ1-3, with 9 bases aligning to TRBD1. This CDR3 has 16 residues. With 3 bases clipped from V and 7 bases from J, the junction kept 10 bases outside the gene matches. Per the germline V gene, CDR1 is LGHNA and CDR2 is YNFKEQ.

CDR3 protein: CASSQDLTAALGGNTIYF. The DNA of the CDR3 is TGTGCCAGCAGCCAAGATCTAACAGCGGCCCTCGGAGGAAACACCATATATTTT. The chain is built from TRBV14 and TRBJ1-3; no definite D call. Deletions cut 0 bases from V and 4 bases from J, with 19 bases between. Germline V gene data show CDR1 as SGHDN and CDR2 as FVKESK. The CDR3 runs to 18 residues.

CDR3 in DNA: TGCGCCAGCAGCCAAGAATACCCCCCCTACGAGCAGTACTTC. It is translated as CASSQEYPPYEQYF. The chain employs TRBV4-3 and TRBJ2-7; D gene unclear. CDR1 is LGHNA and CDR2 is YSLEER in the germline V gene. CDR3 length: 14 amino acids. The V end lost 0 bases, the J end lost 2 bases, and 8 bases lay between the germline ends.

This chain uses TRBV5-4 with TRBJ2-1; TRBD2 is a possible D gene (6 bases). The CDR3 is 16 residues long. Deletions cut 0 bases from V and 10 bases from J, with 20 bases between. The germline gives CDR1 SGHNT, CDR2 YYREEE (reference sequence). As DNA, the CDR3 is TGTGCCAGCAGCTTGGGGGGGACTCTAGGGGCACGGGAGCAGTTCTTC. Translating gives CASSLGGTLGAREQFF.

This chain links TRBV25-1 with TRBJ2-1; the D gene could be TRBD1 or TRBD2 (5 bases each). The CDR3 covers 17 residues. Germline V gives CDR1 MGHDK, CDR2 SYGVNS. V was shortened by 1 base and J by 1 base, with 14 bases between the two germline ends. CDR3 loop: CASSESLGTSSYNEQFF. The CDR3, as DNA: TGTGCCAGCAGTGAATCCCTCGGGACCTCTTCCTACAATGAGCAGTTCTTC.

The rearrangement joins TRBV4-1 to TRBJ2-5, with D perhaps matching TRBD1 (5 bases). Germline CDR1 MGHRA, CDR2 YSYEKL. This CDR3 is 15 amino acids long. Between the trimmed V and J ends, which lost 4 bases and 0 bases, there was a span of 12 bases. The CDR3 reads CASSRGQLYQETQYF. The CDR3 bases are TGCGCCAGCAGCCGAGGACAACTGTACCAAGAGACCCAGTACTTC.

J is TRBJ2-7 and V is TRBV23-1, with D possibly being TRBD1 or TRBD2 (7 bases each). TRBV23-1 is marked as an open reading frame, function uncertain. Trimming removed 8 bases from V and 7 bases from J, with 18 bases in between. The CDR3 length is 13 residues. The DNA of the CDR3 is TGCGCCAGCTCAGGGGGGGGTTCGGGGGAGCAGTACTTC. This encodes CASSGGGSGEQYF.

The gene calls are TRBV27 and TRBJ2-7, with 7 bases lining up with TRBD1. V gave up 5 bases and J gave up 2 bases; unmatched junction bases: 6. This CDR3 is built from 14 residues. CDR1 and CDR2 from the germline V gene are MNHEY and SMNVEV (reference sequence). The DNA for the CDR3 is TGTGCCAGCAGTCGGGCAGGGGGTACCTACGAGCAGTACTTC. Its translation: CASSRAGGTYEQYF.

With regard to this clone: The germline gene is not matched at one end of the junction; a read error may be the cause. Different DNA sequences within this sample yield the same CDR3. J is TRBJ1-2 and V is TRBV11-2; D is ambiguous. The CDR3 runs to 16 residues. The germline V gene encodes CDR1 SGHAT and CDR2 FQNNGV. The CDR3, as DNA: TGTGCCAGCAGCCGGCCCTGGGATGACACTAGCTATGGTTACACCTTC. Encoded protein: CASSRPWDDTSYGYTF.